Detailed here is one TCR beta chain. Its antigen is currently not known. No much larger clone is present one base from it, and per-base qualities are unavailable. Taken from the germline V gene, the CDR1 and CDR2 loops are MDHEN and SYDVKM. From the cysteine up to the phenylalanine, the CDR3 has a length of 17 residues. Only CDR3 DNA is held: 51 bases, read in frame from base 1. A distance of 25 bases separates the germline ends of V and J, which lose 6 bases and 4 bases respectively. The library was obtained by PCR. The listed sequencing device is Illumina HiSeq 2500. To reduce PCR and sequencing biases, unique molecular identifiers were built into the TCR beta cDNA libraries. Every 1 to 10 million input T cells yielded approximately 500,000 cDNA molecules, meaning each molecule approximated one T cell. The patient libraries were prepared and sequenced with the same protocol used for the earlier healthy control dataset. Within a given batch, samples were prepared together, multiplexed and sequenced on the same HiSeq lane. As for the original processing: Raw barcoded reads were processed with MIGEC, and single-read molecular identifier groups were discarded before consensus assembly and CDR3 extraction. Clonotype tables were post-analysed with VDJtools, and diversity was normalized by down-sampling all datasets to the smallest sample size. In repertoire overlap clustering, CDR3 amino acid sequences, but not nucleotide sequences, were matched to correct batch-related cross-sample contamination. TCRdb passed the public sequencing reads through fastp at Q25 and MiXCR, retaining productive beta sequences. Under each unique CDR3 protein, matching rows form one entry showing the most common genes and DNA. The V and J calls were not made by the authors but by TCRdb's processing. Recorded for this sample are 350,000 to 500,000 distinct CDR3 sequences; more than 30% of them occurred a single time. The ten top clones hold 6% to 9% of the sample.

The data belong to a study of post-analysis software for immune sequencing data (dated by TCRdb to between 2014 and 2016). With regard to the full study: Disease courses on record covered relapsing-remitting, secondary progressive and progressive-relapsing multiple sclerosis, though some patients had no subtype annotation. The multiple sclerosis patient repertoires were compared with more than 10 previously published healthy control repertoires from donors aged roughly 6 to 27 years. A subset of samples was prepared in parallel using single-end sample barcoding, then pooled and co-amplified after Illumina adapter ligation. Here is what the overall study found, with its caveats: Patients showed significantly higher frequencies than controls for a handful of TRBV segments, among them TRBV5-6, TRBV5-1 and TRBV20-1. When samples were clustered directly using the F measure, samples prepared in the same batch co-clustered strongly, which prompted a batch-effect correction. Multiple sclerosis patients had significantly lower normalized Chao1 diversity than controls, a result that suggests substantial peripheral T-cell clonal expansion. The control group was slightly older than the multiple sclerosis patient group.

To demonstrate the VDJtools post-analysis software, TCR beta repertoires were profiled from the peripheral blood of 10 to 15 young patients with multiple sclerosis. The multiple sclerosis patients were children and adolescents ranging in age from roughly 6 to 15 years. The V gene is TRBV28 and the J gene is TRBJ2-7; the D gene cannot be resolved reliably. This receptor was obtained from a girl aged 2 to 10 with multiple sclerosis. Sequencing was carried out using blood. DNA sequence: TGTGCCAGCAGCCCGCCCCTAGGATCCTGGTACTCATACGAGCAGTACTTC. The resulting protein is CASSPPLGSWYSYEQYF.